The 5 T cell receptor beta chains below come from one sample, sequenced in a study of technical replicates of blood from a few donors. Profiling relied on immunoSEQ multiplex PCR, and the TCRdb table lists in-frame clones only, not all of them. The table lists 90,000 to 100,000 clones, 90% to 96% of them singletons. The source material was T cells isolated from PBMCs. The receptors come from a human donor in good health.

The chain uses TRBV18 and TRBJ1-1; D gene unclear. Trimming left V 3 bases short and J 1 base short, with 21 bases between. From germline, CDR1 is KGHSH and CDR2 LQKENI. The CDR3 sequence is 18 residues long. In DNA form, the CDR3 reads TGTGCCAGCTCACCTACCCCACGCGCTAGAAACGGGAACACTGAAGCTTTCTTT. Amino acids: CASSPTPRARNGNTEAFF.

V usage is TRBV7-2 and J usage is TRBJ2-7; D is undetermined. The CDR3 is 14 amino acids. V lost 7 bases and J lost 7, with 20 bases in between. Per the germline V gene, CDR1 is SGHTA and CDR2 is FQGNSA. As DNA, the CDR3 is TGTGCCAGCAACCCAGACCCGACATACGAGGAGCAGTACTTC. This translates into CASNPDPTYEEQYF.

The CDR3 DNA follows: TGTGCCAGCAGCCAAGGGGGAATCTCTGGAAACACCATATATTTT. Amino acid sequence: CASSQGGISGNTIYF. The V call is TRBV13, the J call TRBJ1-3, with TRBD1 as a possible D gene (6 bases). The V and J ends lost 5 bases and 0 bases respectively, with 11 bases between them. Germline lookup yields CDR1 PRHDT and CDR2 FYEKMQ (reference sequence). The CDR3 is 15 amino acids.

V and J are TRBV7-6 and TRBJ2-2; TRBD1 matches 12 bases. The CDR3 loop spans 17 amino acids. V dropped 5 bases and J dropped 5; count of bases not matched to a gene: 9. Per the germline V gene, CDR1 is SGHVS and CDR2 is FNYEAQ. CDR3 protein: CASSPLGQGALTGELFF. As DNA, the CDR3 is TGTGCCAGCAGCCCCTTGGGACAGGGGGCTCTTACCGGGGAGCTGTTTTTT.

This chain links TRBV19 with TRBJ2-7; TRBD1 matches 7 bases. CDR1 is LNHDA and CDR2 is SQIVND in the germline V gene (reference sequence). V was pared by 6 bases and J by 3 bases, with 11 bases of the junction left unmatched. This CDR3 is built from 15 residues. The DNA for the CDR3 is TGTGCCAGTAGCCCCAGCCGGGACAGTAGCTACGAGCAGTACTTC. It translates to CASSPSRDSSYEQYF.